Following are 13 T cell receptor beta chains from one sample sequenced in a study of T cell responses to AZD1222 COVID-19 vaccine. Produced via immunoSEQ multiplex PCR; TCRdb's table is partial and in-frame only. Of 94,000 or so clones listed, 80% to 90% are singletons. Sequenced material: peripheral blood, taken on day 0 of AZD1222 vaccination. These receptors originate from an adult in good health.

The chain joins TRBV15 to TRBJ1-1, with D uncertain. Trimming pared 2 bases from V and 0 bases from J, leaving 16 bases between. There are 17 residues in the CDR3. In germline, CDR1 is LNHNV, CDR2 YYDKDF (reference sequence). In DNA, the CDR3 is TGTGCCACCAGCAGAAGAATGGCCAGCTTCATGAACACTGAAGCTTTCTTT. Protein: CATSRRMASFMNTEAFF.

CDR3 sequence: CASSDPGDSGNTIYF. As DNA, the CDR3 is TGCGCCAGCAGTGACCCCGGTGACTCTGGAAACACCATATATTTT. This rearrangement joins TRBV10-1 to TRBJ1-3; no reliable D call. Per germline, CDR1 WNHNN and CDR2 SYGVQD (reference sequence). V was trimmed by 3 bases and J by 0 bases, leaving 9 bases between them. The CDR3 is 15 amino acids.

This chain connects TRBV6-5 to TRBJ1-4; D is possibly TRBD1 (5 bases). CDR1 and CDR2 (germline): MNHEY, SVGAGI. V lost 6 bases, J lost 7 bases, and 12 bases lay in between. The CDR3 extends over 13 amino acids. CDR3 sequence reads: CASRVGGTEKLFF. In nucleotides, the CDR3 is TGTGCCAGCAGGGTGGGAGGGACTGAAAAACTGTTTTTT.

This rearrangement joins TRBV4-3 to TRBJ1-6; 9 bases line up with TRBD1. Germline V gene lookup returns CDR1 LGHNA and CDR2 YSLEER. V lost 2 bases, J lost 10 bases, and 21 bases stayed unmatched. This CDR3 has 20 amino acids. The CDR3 DNA is TGCGCCAGCAGCCAACTCCTCTCTCATATCGGTGGACAGGGGAACTCACCCCTCCACTTT. Translation: CASSQLLSHIGGQGNSPLHF.

This sequence joins TRBV30 and TRBJ2-5; tentatively, D is TRBD1 (7 bases). This CDR3 has 13 residues. Trimming pared 3 bases from V and 4 bases from J, leaving 12 bases between. Germline CDR1 reads GTSNPN; CDR2 reads SVGIG (reference sequence). DNA for the CDR3: TGTGCCTGGAGCCGACAGGGAGGAGAGACCCAGTACTTC. Translating it yields CAWSRQGGETQYF.

A few counts support this clone. The chain has TRBV19 and TRBJ2-1; a possible D gene is TRBD1 (5 bases). Germline CDR1 reads LNHDA; CDR2 reads SQIVND (reference sequence). With 0 bases removed from V and 6 bases from J, the gap between germline ends came to 12 bases. This CDR3 is built from 15 residues. CDR3 in DNA: TGTGCCAGTAGTATAGAGGACAATTCCATCAATGAGCAGTTCTTC. This gives the protein CASSIEDNSINEQFF.

CDR3: CASKGGSYNEQFF. In DNA, the CDR3 is TGTGCCAGCAAGGGGGGCTCCTACAATGAGCAGTTCTTC. V and J are TRBV28 and TRBJ2-1; perhaps D is TRBD1 or TRBD2 (6 bases each). Trimming stripped 7 bases from V and 0 bases from J, with 7 bases between. The CDR3 spans 13 residues. CDR1 and CDR2 (germline): MDHEN, SYDVKM. Variable domain in full (rest from reference TRBV28 and TRBJ2-1): DVKVTQSSRYLVKRTGEKVFLECVQDMDHENMFWYRQDPGLGLRLIYFSYDVKMKEKGDIPEGYSVSREKKERFSLILESASTNQTSMYLCASKGGSYNEQFFGPGTRLTVL.

The rearrangement uses TRBV5-1 and TRBJ1-2; D is perhaps TRBD1 (6 bases). CDR1 is SGHRS and CDR2 is YFSETQ in the germline V gene. The germline V and J ends were trimmed by 1 base and 1 base, with 14 bases remaining between them. The length of the CDR3 is 16 residues. DNA for the CDR3: TGCGCCAGCAGCTTGATGTCAGGGGCGGTTAACTATGGCTACACCTTC. Protein product: CASSLMSGAVNYGYTF.

The gene calls are TRBV6-5 and TRBJ1-5, with a tentative D call TRBD1 (5 bases). Germline-derived CDR1 and CDR2 are MNHEY and SVGAGI. The CDR3 runs 14 residues. V was cut by 10 bases and J by 1 base, with 14 bases left in between. The CDR3 DNA follows: TGTGCCATAACGGGGACCCCAAGCAATCAGCCCCAGCATTTT. Its protein is CAITGTPSNQPQHF.

V is TRBV15 and J is TRBJ1-2, with a possible D match to TRBD1 (6 bases). Trimming took off 0 bases at V and 0 bases at J, with 11 bases between the two ends. This CDR3 region has 16 residues. Germline CDR1 reads LNHNV; CDR2 reads YYDKDF (reference sequence). The CDR3: CATSRDGTTANYGYTF. Here the CDR3 DNA reads TGTGCCACCAGCAGAGATGGGACAACAGCTAACTATGGCTACACCTTC.

The chain employs TRBV10-2 and TRBJ1-1; TRBD1 aligns across 7 bases. Germline V CDR1 and CDR2: WSHSY, SAAADI. This CDR3 is built from 14 residues. J gave up 5 bases and V 7 bases, and 10 bases lay outside the gene matches. CDR3 bases: TGCGCCAGCAAATCGGACAGGCAGGGGACTGAAGCTTTCTTT. Translating gives CASKSDRQGTEAFF.

The chain employs TRBV9 and TRBJ2-3; perhaps TRBD1 as D (6 bases). Deletions cut 4 bases from V and 4 bases from J, with 19 bases between. CDR1 is SGDLS and CDR2 is YYNGEE in the germline V gene. The CDR3 is made up of 16 amino acids. The CDR3 nucleotides are TGTGCCAGCAGCCCTCAGGACAGCCGGGCACCAGATACGCAGTATTTT. Its translation is CASSPQDSRAPDTQYF. The whole variable domain, filled in from reference TRBV9 and TRBJ2-3, reads DSGVTQTPKHLITATGQRVTLRCSPRSGDLSVYWYQQSLDQGLQFLIQYYNGEERAKGNILERFSAQQFPDLHSELNLSSLELGDSALYFCASSPQDSRAPDTQYFGPGTRLTVL.

The chain couples TRBV27 to TRBJ2-2; D call uncertain. V was cut by 6 bases and J by 3 bases, with 5 bases left in between. The CDR3 is made up of 12 amino acids. Germline V gene sequence: CDR1 MNHEY, CDR2 SMNVEV (reference sequence). Written as DNA, the CDR3 is TGTGCCAGCAGCCGTGACACCGGGGAGCTGTTTTTT. Residues: CASSRDTGELFF.